This T cell receptor (beta chain) was profiled in a study of OX40 agonist ivuxolimab in advanced cancers. Overall study context: The drug used for patients, ivuxolimab, was an agonistic anti-OX40 (CD134) antibody. Study conclusions and caveats: At 0.1 to 3.0 mg/kg, CD4+ and CD8+ blood T cells expanded clonally by week 6.

Comment on this clone: Its antigen remains unknown.

Libraries were prepared by immunoSEQ multiplex PCR; TCRdb keeps only in-frame clonotypes and omits some of them. This sample has approximately 72,000 clones, with around 83% found just once. Per the germline V gene, CDR1 is SGHTA and CDR2 is FQGNSA. This CDR3 has 18 residues. V dropped 1 base and J dropped 5; count of bases not matched to a gene: 13. The chain uses TRBV7-2 and TRBJ1-2; 10 bases are shared with TRBD1. This clonotype was obtained from an adult with an advanced solid tumor such as melanoma, head and neck, liver or kidney cancer. Sequencing used CD4+ or CD8+ T cells sorted from blood, obtained in a trial of the OX40 agonist ivuxolimab. The DNA of the CDR3 is TGTGCCAGCAGCTTAGAGTGGGACAGGGGCGATGGGACTTATGGCTACACCTTC. It is translated as CASSLEWDRGDGTYGYTF.